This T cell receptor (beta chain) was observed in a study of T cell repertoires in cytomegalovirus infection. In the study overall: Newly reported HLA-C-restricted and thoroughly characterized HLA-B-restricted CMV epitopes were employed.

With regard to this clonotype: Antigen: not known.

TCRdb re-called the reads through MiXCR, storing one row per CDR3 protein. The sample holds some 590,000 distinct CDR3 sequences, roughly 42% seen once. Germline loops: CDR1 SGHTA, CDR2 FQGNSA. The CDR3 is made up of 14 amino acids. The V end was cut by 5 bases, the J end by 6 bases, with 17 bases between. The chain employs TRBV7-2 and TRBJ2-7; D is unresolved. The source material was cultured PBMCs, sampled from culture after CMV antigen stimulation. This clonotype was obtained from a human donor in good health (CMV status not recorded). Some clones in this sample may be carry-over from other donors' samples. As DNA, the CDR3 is TGTGCCAGCAGCCCCCTGGTGTGGTTTTCCGAGCAGTACTTC. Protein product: CASSPLVWFSEQYF.